One and the same sample provided the 3 T cell receptor beta chains below, sequenced in a study of cytomegalovirus exposure and HLA in healthy donors. Vbeta (60) and Jbeta (13) primers were used in the PCR. The data were produced by immunoSEQ multiplex PCR, yet TCRdb's version contains in-frame clones alone and is incomplete. The repertoire holds about 210,000 clones, with about 81% as singletons. Sequenced material: PBMCs. Every receptor here comes from a middle-aged man in good health and CMV-seropositive.

This chain links TRBV7-9 with TRBJ1-3; D is uncertain. V was cut by 4 bases and J by 2 bases, with 9 bases left in between. This CDR3 has 14 amino acids. Germline V gene lookup returns CDR1 SEHNR and CDR2 FQNEAQ (reference sequence). CDR3 amino acids: CASSSQRAGNTIYF. In DNA form, the CDR3 reads TGTGCCAGCAGCTCCCAGCGAGCTGGAAACACCATATATTTT.

The chain employs TRBV30 and TRBJ2-7; unclear D gene. The germline CDR1 and CDR2 sequences are GTSNPN and SVGIG (reference sequence). The CDR3 length is 13 residues. V lost 0 bases, J lost 2 bases, and 8 bases lay in between. In nucleotides, the CDR3 is TGTGCCTGGAGTGTTGACACCCCCTACGAGCAGTACTTC. It yields the protein CAWSVDTPYEQYF.

This chain links TRBV15 with TRBJ1-5, with 9 bases aligning to TRBD1. Per germline, CDR1 LNHNV and CDR2 YYDKDF (reference sequence). The CDR3 covers 14 residues. Unmatched junction bases numbered 6, after V lost 6 bases and J lost 6 bases. CDR3 amino acids: CATRKDRGGQPQHF. The CDR3 DNA reads TGTGCCACCAGGAAGGACAGGGGTGGTCAGCCCCAGCATTTT.